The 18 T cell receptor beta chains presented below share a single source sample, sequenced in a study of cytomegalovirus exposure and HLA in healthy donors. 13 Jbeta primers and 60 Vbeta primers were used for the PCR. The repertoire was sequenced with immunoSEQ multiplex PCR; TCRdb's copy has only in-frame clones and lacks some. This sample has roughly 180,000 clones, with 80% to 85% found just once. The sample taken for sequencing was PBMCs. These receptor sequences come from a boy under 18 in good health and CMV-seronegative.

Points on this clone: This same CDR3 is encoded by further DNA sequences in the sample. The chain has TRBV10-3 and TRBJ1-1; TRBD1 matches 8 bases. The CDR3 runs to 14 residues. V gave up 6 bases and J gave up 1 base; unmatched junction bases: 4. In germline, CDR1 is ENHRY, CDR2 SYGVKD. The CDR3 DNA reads TGTGCCATCAGACCCGGGACAGGGAACACTGAAGCTTTCTTT. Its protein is CAIRPGTGNTEAFF.

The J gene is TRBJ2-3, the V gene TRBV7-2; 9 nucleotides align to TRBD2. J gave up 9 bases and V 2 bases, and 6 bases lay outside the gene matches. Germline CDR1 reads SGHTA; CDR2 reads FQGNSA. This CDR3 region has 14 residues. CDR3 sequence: CASSLTGGRGTQYF. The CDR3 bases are TGTGCCAGCAGCTTAACGGGCGGGAGGGGGACGCAGTATTTT.

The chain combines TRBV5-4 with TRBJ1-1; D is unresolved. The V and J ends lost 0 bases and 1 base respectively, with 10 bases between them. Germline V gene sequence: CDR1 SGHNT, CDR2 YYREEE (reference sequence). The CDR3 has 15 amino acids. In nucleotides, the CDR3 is TGTGCCAGCAGCTTGGGATCGGTTGGGAACACTGAAGCTTTCTTT. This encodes CASSLGSVGNTEAFF.

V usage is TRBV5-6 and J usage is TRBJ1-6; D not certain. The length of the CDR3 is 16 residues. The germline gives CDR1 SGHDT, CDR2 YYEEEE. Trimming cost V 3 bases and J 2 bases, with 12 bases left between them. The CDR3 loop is CASSSGGLTYNSPLHF. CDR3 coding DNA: TGTGCCAGCAGCTCGGGTGGGTTAACCTATAATTCACCCCTCCACTTT.

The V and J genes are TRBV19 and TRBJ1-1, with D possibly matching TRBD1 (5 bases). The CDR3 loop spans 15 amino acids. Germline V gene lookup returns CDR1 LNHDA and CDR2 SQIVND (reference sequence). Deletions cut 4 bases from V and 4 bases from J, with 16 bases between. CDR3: CASSTLDTLSTEAFF. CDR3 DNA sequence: TGTGCCAGTAGTACGTTGGACACTTTGAGCACTGAAGCTTTCTTT.

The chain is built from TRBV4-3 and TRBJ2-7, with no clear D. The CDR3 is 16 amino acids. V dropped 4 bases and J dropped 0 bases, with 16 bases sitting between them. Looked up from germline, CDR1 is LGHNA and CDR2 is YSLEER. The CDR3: CASSRGNEKASYEQYF. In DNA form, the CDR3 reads TGCGCCAGCAGCCGAGGCAATGAGAAGGCCTCCTACGAGCAGTACTTC.

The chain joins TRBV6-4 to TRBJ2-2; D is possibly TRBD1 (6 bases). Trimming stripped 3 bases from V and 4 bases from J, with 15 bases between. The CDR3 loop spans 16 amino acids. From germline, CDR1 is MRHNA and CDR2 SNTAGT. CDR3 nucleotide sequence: TGTGCCAGCAGTGAGGGGGCTAGCTCGGTCACCGGGGAGCTGTTTTTT. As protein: CASSEGASSVTGELFF.

CDR3 in DNA: TGCGCCAGCAGCCCCTGGGACAGGACTAATGAAAAACTGTTTTTT. It encodes CASSPWDRTNEKLFF. The genes are TRBV4-3 and TRBJ1-4; 8 bases map to TRBD1. Per germline, CDR1 LGHNA and CDR2 YSLEER. The CDR3 consists of 15 residues. Losses at the gene ends were 4 bases for V and 2 bases for J; bases not matched to a gene: 3.

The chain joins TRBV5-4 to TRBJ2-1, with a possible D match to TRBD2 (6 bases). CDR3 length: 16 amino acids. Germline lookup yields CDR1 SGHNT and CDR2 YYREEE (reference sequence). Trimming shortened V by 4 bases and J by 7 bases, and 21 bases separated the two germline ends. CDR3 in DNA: TGTGCCAGCAGCAATGATCGTTCGGGAGATTGGAATGAGCAGTTCTTC. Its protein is CASSNDRSGDWNEQFF.

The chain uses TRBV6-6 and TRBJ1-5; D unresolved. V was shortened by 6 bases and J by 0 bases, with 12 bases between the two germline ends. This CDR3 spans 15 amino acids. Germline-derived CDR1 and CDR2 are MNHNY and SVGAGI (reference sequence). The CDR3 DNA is TGTGCCAGCAGCCCTCGGGTTAATAGCAATCAGCCCCAGCATTTT. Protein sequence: CASSPRVNSNQPQHF.

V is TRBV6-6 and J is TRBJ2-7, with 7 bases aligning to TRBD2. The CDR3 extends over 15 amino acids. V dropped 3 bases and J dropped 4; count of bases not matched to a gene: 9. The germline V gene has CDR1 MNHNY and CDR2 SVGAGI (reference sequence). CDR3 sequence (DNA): TGTGCCAGCAGTTATGTACGACGGGAGGAATACGAGCAGTACTTC. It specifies CASSYVRREEYEQYF.

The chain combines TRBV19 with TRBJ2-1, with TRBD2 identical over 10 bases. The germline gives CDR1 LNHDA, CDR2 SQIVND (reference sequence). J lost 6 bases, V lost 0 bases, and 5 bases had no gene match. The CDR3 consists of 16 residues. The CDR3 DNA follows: TGTGCCAGTAGTATAGATCAAGCTAGCGGGGGCAATGAGCAGTTCTTC. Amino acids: CASSIDQASGGNEQFF.

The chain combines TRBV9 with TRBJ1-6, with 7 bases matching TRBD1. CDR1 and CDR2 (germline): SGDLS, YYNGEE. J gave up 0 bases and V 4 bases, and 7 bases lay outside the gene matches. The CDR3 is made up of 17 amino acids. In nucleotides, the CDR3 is TGTGCCAGCAGCCCACAGGGGTCGAGCTCCTATAATTCACCCCTCCACTTT. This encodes CASSPQGSSSYNSPLHF.

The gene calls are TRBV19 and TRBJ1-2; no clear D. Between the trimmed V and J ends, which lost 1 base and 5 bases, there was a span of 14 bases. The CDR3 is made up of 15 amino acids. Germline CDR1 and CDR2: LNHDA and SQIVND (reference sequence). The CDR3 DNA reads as TGTGCCAGTAGTATAGTTTCGGGGATAGGGTATGGCTACACCTTC. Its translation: CASSIVSGIGYGYTF. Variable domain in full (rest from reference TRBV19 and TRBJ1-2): DGGITQSPKYLFRKEGQNVTLSCEQNLNHDAMYWYRQDPGQGLRLIYYSQIVNDFQKGDIAEGYSVSREKKESFPLTVTSAQKNPTAFYLCASSIVSGIGYGYTFGSGTRLTVV.

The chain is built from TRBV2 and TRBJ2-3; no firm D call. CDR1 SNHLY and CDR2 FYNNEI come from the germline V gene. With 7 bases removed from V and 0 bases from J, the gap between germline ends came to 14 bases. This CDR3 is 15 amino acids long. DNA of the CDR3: TGTGCCAGCATGGGCTTCCACGGAAGCACAGATACGCAGTATTTT. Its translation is CASMGFHGSTDTQYF.

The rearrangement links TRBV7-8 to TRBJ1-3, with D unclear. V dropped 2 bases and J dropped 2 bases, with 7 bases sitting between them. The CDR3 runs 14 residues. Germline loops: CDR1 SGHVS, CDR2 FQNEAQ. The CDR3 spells CASSLISAGNTIYF. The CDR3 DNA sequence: TGTGCCAGCAGCTTAATCTCAGCTGGAAACACCATATATTTT.

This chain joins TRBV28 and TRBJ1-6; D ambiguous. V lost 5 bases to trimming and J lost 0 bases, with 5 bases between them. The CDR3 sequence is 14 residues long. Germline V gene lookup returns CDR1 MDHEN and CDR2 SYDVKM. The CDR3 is CASSSVSYNSPLHF. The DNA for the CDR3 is TGTGCCAGCAGTAGCGTCTCCTATAATTCACCCCTCCACTTT.

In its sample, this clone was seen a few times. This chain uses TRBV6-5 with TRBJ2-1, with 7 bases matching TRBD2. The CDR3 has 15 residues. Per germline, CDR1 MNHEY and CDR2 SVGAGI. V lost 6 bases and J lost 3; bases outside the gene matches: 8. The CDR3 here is CASRPAGVNYNEQFF. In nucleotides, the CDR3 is TGTGCCAGCAGGCCCGCGGGGGTGAACTACAATGAGCAGTTCTTC.